This T cell receptor beta chain emerged from a study of CD8+ T cells in alopecia areata. Study-level findings and limits: Patients shared TCRs less clearly than mice did, possibly for HLA-related reasons.

RNA extraction was followed by reverse transcription into cDNA, which acted as the sequencing template. Clones were read by immunoSEQ multiplex PCR, and TCRdb kept only the in-frame ones, dropping some. The sample consists of roughly 150,000 clones, roughly 50% of them appearing once. Trimming shortened V by 1 base and J by 10 bases, and 18 bases separated the two germline ends. The CDR3 has 15 residues. Germline values: CDR1 MGHDK, CDR2 SYGVNS. By its share, this clone is medium-sized (0.01 to 0.1%). The antigen remains undetermined. The J gene is TRBJ2-3, the V gene TRBV25-1; no reliable D call. The sequenced material came from CD4+ T cells sorted from blood. The TCR was taken from a human donor in good health. CDR3 region: CASSESGARILAQYF. CDR3 in DNA: TGTGCCAGCAGTGAATCAGGAGCCCGCATTCTGGCGCAGTATTTT. Full variable domain (missing parts from reference TRBV25-1 and TRBJ2-3): EADIYQTPRYLVIGTGKKITLECSQTMGHDKMYWYQQDPGMELHLIHYSYGVNSTEKGDLSSESTVSRIRTEHFPLTLESARPSHTSQYLCASSESGARILAQYFGPGTRLTVL.